This T cell receptor (beta chain) was documented in a study of T cells in Graves' hyperthyroidism and ophthalmopathy. General study results and limits: Using 13 V-J features, a model discriminated ophthalmopathy from stable hyperthyroidism. In validation, the model predicted ophthalmopathy. These predictions came a median roughly 7.1 months before onset. Most clonotypes expanded in thyroid above 0.001 were likewise present in blood.

Researchers amplified the TCR beta CDR3 regions from RNA transcripts. The HTBI primer set was used in a first-round RT-PCR of the TCR CDR3. Using its own MiXCR run on the multiplex PCR reads, TCRdb lists one record per CDR3 protein. The table includes approximately 530,000 distinct CDR3 sequences, about 20% detected once. Ten or more counts support this clonotype. Its specificity is not known. At one end the junction does not follow the germline gene, possibly because of a read error. Every diagnosis used clinical symptoms, serum thyroxine and TRAb, thyroid ultrasound and orbital computed tomography. This TCR derives from a man in his forties with Graves' ophthalmopathy. Sequencing was performed on blood.

In DNA form, the CDR3 reads TGCGCCAGCAGCCGACAGGGGCCCTACAATGAGCAGTTCTTC. It codes for CASSRQGPYNEQFF. The chain joins TRBV7-9 to TRBJ2-1, with 8 bases lining up with TRBD1. The CDR3 is 14 amino acids. Looked up from germline, CDR1 is SEHNR and CDR2 is FQNEAQ (reference sequence). Full variable domain (missing parts from reference TRBV7-9 and TRBJ2-1): DTGVSQNPRHKITKRGQNVTFRCDPISEHNRLYWYRQTLGQGPEFLTYFQNEAQLEKSRLLSDRFSAERPKGSFSTLEIQRTEQGDSAMYLCASSRQGPYNEQFFGPGTRLTVL.